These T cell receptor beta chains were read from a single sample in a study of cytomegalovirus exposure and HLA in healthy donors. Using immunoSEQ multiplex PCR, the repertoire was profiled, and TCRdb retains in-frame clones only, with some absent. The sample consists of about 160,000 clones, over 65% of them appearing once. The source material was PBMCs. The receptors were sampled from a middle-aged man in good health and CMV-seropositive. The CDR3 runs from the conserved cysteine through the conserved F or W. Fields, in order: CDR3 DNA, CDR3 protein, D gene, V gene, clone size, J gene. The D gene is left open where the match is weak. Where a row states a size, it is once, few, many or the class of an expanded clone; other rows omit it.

TGTGCCACCAGCAGAGGTAGCGGGAGAGGTAGCAATGAGCAGTTCTTC,CATSRGSGRGSNEQFF,TRBD2,TRBV15,once,TRBJ2-1
TGTGCCAGCAGTGAATCAGACTATGGCTACACCTTC,CASSESDYGYTF,-,TRBV6-1,once,TRBJ1-2
TGTGCCAGCAGCGTAGTTGGGGGGAGCGGCTACAATGAGCAGTTCTTC,CASSVVGGSGYNEQFF,-,TRBV9,-,TRBJ2-1
TGTGCCAGCAGTCGGCGTCAGGGGCACACCGGGGAGCTGTTTTTT,CASSRRQGHTGELFF,-,TRBV2,-,TRBJ2-2
TGTGCCAGCAGCCTCACGGAGCAGCCCCAGCATTTT,CASSLTEQPQHF,-,TRBV7-9,-,TRBJ1-5
TGTGCCAGCAGCCTCGAAGAGACCCAGTACTTC,CASSLEETQYF,-,TRBV5-5,-,TRBJ2-5
TGTGCCAGCTCACCAGGAGGAGCTTCAAATCAGCCCCAGCATTTT,CASSPGGASNQPQHF,-,TRBV18,once,TRBJ1-5
TGTGCCAGCAGTGACTCGGGGGGGAACACGCAGTATTTT,CASSDSGGNTQYF,TRBD2,TRBV6-4,once,TRBJ2-3
TGCGCCAGCAGCCAAGTAGACAGGGATACGCAGTATTTT,CASSQVDRDTQYF,-,TRBV4-3,few,TRBJ2-3
TGCGCCAGCAGCTGGACTAGCTTCAATGAGCAGTTCTTC,CASSWTSFNEQFF,TRBD2,TRBV5-1,-,TRBJ2-1
TGCGCCAGCAGCCTGGCCGGGACAGGGGATGGCTACACCTTC,CASSLAGTGDGYTF,TRBD1,TRBV5-1,-,TRBJ1-2
TGCGCCAGCAGCTTGAGTCAGCAAGAGACCCAGTACTTC,CASSLSQQETQYF,-,TRBV5-1,few,TRBJ2-5
TGTGCCAGCAGCGCGGAGCAGGGCACCTACGAGCAGTACTTC,CASSAEQGTYEQYF,-,TRBV7-9,-,TRBJ2-7
TGTGCCAGCAGCGCCCGGACAGGGCCGAACACCGGGGAGCTGTTTTTT,CASSARTGPNTGELFF,TRBD1,TRBV9,-,TRBJ2-2
TGTGCCAGCAGCGTAGAAGGGCGGGTCTCTGGAAACACCATATATTTT,CASSVEGRVSGNTIYF,-,TRBV9,once,TRBJ1-3
TGTGCCAGCAGCTTAGCGCTCCTGGCTAGCAGGGAGACCCAGTACTTC,CASSLALLASRETQYF,-,TRBV7-9,-,TRBJ2-5
TGTGCCACCAGGAGGCTAGCGGACAATGAGCAGTTCTTC,CATRRLADNEQFF,TRBD2,TRBV15,-,TRBJ2-1
TGCGCCAGCAGCCAGCCGGGAGGGGGAGCTAGCACAGATACGCAGTATTTT,CASSQPGGGASTDTQYF,TRBD2,TRBV4-3,once,TRBJ2-3
TGTGCCAGCAGCGTCGGGACAGGGGCTAATGAAAAACTGTTTTTT,CASSVGTGANEKLFF,TRBD1,TRBV9,-,TRBJ1-4
TGTGCCAGCAGCCCACAAGGGGCTGCCCAGCCCCAGCATTTT,CASSPQGAAQPQHF,-,TRBV7-9,-,TRBJ1-5
TGTGCCAGCAGCCCCTGGGACAGCTCCTACGAGCAGTACTTC,CASSPWDSSYEQYF,TRBD1,TRBV14,-,TRBJ2-7
TGTGCCAGCAGCTCACCCCAGAAAGTCCAAGAGACCCAGTACTTC,CASSSPQKVQETQYF,-,TRBV21-1,few,TRBJ2-5
TGTGCCACCAGCAGCAAGAGCGGGGTCGGTCAGTTCTTC,CATSSKSGVGQFF,TRBD2,TRBV15,-,TRBJ2-1
TGTGCCTGGCGCGGGACTTCTGAAGCTTTCTTT,CAWRGTSEAFF,-,TRBV30,-,TRBJ1-1
TGCGCCAGCAGCTTGCAGAGTGGAGCGAATGAAAAACTGTTTTTT,CASSLQSGANEKLFF,-,TRBV4-3,-,TRBJ1-4
TGTGCCAGTAGTATCCCTCCATTAGATGAGCAGTTCTTC,CASSIPPLDEQFF,-,TRBV19,-,TRBJ2-1
TGTGCCAGCAGCCAAGCCCCCGGACAGGGGGTGCTTACCTGGACAGATACGCAGTATTTT,CASSQAPGQGVLTWTDTQYF,TRBD1,TRBV4-2,once,TRBJ2-3
TGTGCCAGCAGTGATCATGGTGGGCTAGCGGGAGCACCTTTGGCCCAGTACTTC,CASSDHGGLAGAPLAQYF,TRBD2,TRBV25-1,-,TRBJ2-5
TGTGCCAGCAGCTTAGGGGGAGGGGGCACTGAAGCTTTCTTT,CASSLGGGGTEAFF,-,TRBV9,-,TRBJ1-1
TGTGCCAGCAGTCATCCGGGACTAGCGGGAGGGCCTTACGAGCAGTACTTC,CASSHPGLAGGPYEQYF,TRBD2,TRBV11-1,-,TRBJ2-7
TGTGCCATCAGTGAGTCAGCGGGAGGGCCGGGAACCGGGGAGCTGTTTTTT,CAISESAGGPGTGELFF,TRBD2,TRBV10-3,-,TRBJ2-2
TGTGCCAGCAGTGAAATAGGGGGCTACAATGAGCAGTTCTTC,CASSEIGGYNEQFF,-,TRBV25-1,-,TRBJ2-1
TGCAGTGCTAGAAGAGACACTGAAGCTTTCTTT,CSARRDTEAFF,-,TRBV20-1,-,TRBJ1-1
TGTGCCTGGGGTTGGCAGGGGGCGAATGGCTACACCTTC,CAWGWQGANGYTF,TRBD1,TRBV30,-,TRBJ1-2
TGTGCCAGCTCACCCGACAGGGTTCAGCAGCCCCAGCATTTT,CASSPDRVQQPQHF,TRBD1,TRBV18,-,TRBJ1-5
TGTGCCAGCAGTTCTGCGGGACAGGGGGAAATTGGCTACACCTTC,CASSSAGQGEIGYTF,TRBD1,TRBV6-5,-,TRBJ1-2
TGTGCCAGTAGTCCGCGATGGGGGGGCCGAAGCAATCAGCCCCAGCATTTT,CASSPRWGGRSNQPQHF,-,TRBV19,-,TRBJ1-5
TGTGCCAGCTGGAACACAGGGGGTCATGGCTACACCTTC,CASWNTGGHGYTF,TRBD1,TRBV6-1,few,TRBJ1-2